This TCR beta chain derives from a study of T cells expressing NK-cell markers. Germline V lookup: CDR1 ENHRY, CDR2 SYGVKD. The CDR3 is 12 residues long. TCRdb re-called the 5' RACE reads, yielding one record per CDR3 amino acid sequence without DNA. The sample totals some 440,000 distinct CDR3 sequences. The sequence was collected from a woman aged 50 to 60 in good health. Specimen: blood T cells: a sorted CD56 or NKG2C T cell subset, CD4+ or CD8+ T cells, or bulk PBMC T cells (not recorded which). V usage is TRBV10-3 and J usage is TRBJ1-5. The chain's CDR3 is CAISADGPSQHF.